Shown below are 8 T cell receptor beta chains from a single sample sequenced in a study of shared clonotypes between healthy human individuals. The naive CD8 population came from CD45RO-negative cells selected for CCR7, without terminally differentiated effector memory CD45RA+ cells. The protocol was immunoSEQ multiplex PCR, while the TCRdb copy is restricted to in-frame clones and leaves out a portion. Here the sample spans over 750,000 clones, roughly 96% being singletons. The sequenced material came from naive CD8+ T cells sorted from blood. These receptors came from a man aged 25-45 years in good health.

The rearrangement uses TRBV5-1 and TRBJ2-7; 7 bases fit TRBD1. Germline assignment: CDR1 SGHRS and CDR2 YFSETQ. With 3 bases clipped from V and 1 base from J, the junction kept 7 bases outside the gene matches. The CDR3 is 15 residues long. CDR3 nucleotide sequence: TGCGCCAGCAGCTCAGGGGACAGCCCATCCTACGAGCAGTACTTC. Translation: CASSSGDSPSYEQYF. Supplemented by reference TRBV5-1 and TRBJ2-7, the full variable domain reads KAGVTQTPRYLIKTRGQQVTLSCSPISGHRSVSWYQQTPGQGLQFLFEYFSETQRNKGNFPGRFSGRQFSNSRSEMNVSTLELGDSALYLCASSSGDSPSYEQYFGPGTRLTVT.

A remark on this clone: Other nucleotide sequences in the sample specify the same CDR3. The chain carries TRBV27 and TRBJ2-7; no firm D call. The CDR3 is 12 amino acids. The germline V and J ends were trimmed by 5 bases and 0 bases, with 5 bases remaining between them. Germline CDR1 is MNHEY and CDR2 is SMNVEV (reference sequence). In DNA, the CDR3 is TGTGCCAGCAGTCCGAACTCCTACGAGCAGTACTTC. Protein sequence: CASSPNSYEQYF.

The genes are TRBV29-1 and TRBJ2-7; D is possibly TRBD1 (6 bases). V was pared by 1 base and J by 3 bases, with 10 bases between. The CDR3 has 13 amino acids. Germline-derived CDR1 and CDR2 are SQVTM and ANQGSEA. CDR3 sequence reads: CSVEVQGSYEQYF. CDR3 coding DNA: TGCAGCGTTGAAGTGCAGGGGAGCTACGAGCAGTACTTC.

The V gene is TRBV4-1, the J gene TRBJ2-7, with no clear D. Looked up from germline, CDR1 is MGHRA and CDR2 is YSYEKL. The V end lost 0 bases, the J end lost 4 bases, and 10 bases lay between the germline ends. CDR3 length: 14 residues. The CDR3 is CASSQDPGFYEQYF. CDR3 DNA: TGCGCCAGCAGCCAAGACCCAGGTTTTTACGAGCAGTACTTC.

The gene calls are TRBV25-1 and TRBJ2-1; no clear D gene. Germline V lookup: CDR1 MGHDK, CDR2 SYGVNS. Trimming took off 7 bases at V and 5 bases at J, with 12 bases between the two ends. The CDR3 length is 13 residues. This chain's CDR3 is CASNPGPHNEQFF. The DNA of the CDR3 is TGTGCCAGCAATCCGGGCCCCCACAATGAGCAGTTCTTC. Variable domain in full (rest from reference TRBV25-1 and TRBJ2-1): EADIYQTPRYLVIGTGKKITLECSQTMGHDKMYWYQQDPGMELHLIHYSYGVNSTEKGDLSSESTVSRIRTEHFPLTLESARPSHTSQYLCASNPGPHNEQFFGPGTRLTVL.

The chain combines TRBV7-6 with TRBJ2-2, with 8 bases lining up with TRBD1. CDR1 is SGHVS, CDR2 FNYEAQ, per germline. The V segment lost 3 bases and the J segment 10 bases; nucleotides outside the gene matches: 13. This CDR3 has 16 amino acids. CDR3 in amino acids: CASSFGTGGGIAELFF. CDR3 sequence (DNA): TGTGCCAGCAGCTTTGGGACAGGAGGGGGGATCGCGGAGCTGTTTTTT.

The chain uses TRBV12-2 and TRBJ1-5. TRBV12-2 is reported as a pseudogene. The CDR3 covers 16 residues. The CDR3 loop is CASRQRGEDSNQPQHF. The CDR3 coding sequence is TGTGCAAGTCGTCAAAGGGGGGAGGATAGCAATCAGCCCCAGCATTTT.

About this clone itself: The same CDR3 can be traced to other DNA sequences in this sample. The CDR3 sequence: CASSLGGSEQYF. DNA of the CDR3: TGTGCCAGCAGTTTAGGGGGGTCCGAGCAGTACTTC. J is TRBJ2-7 and V is TRBV27, with D tentatively TRBD2 (6 bases). The CDR3 length is 12 residues. V shed 2 bases and J shed 6 bases, with 8 bases lying between them. Germline loops: CDR1 MNHEY, CDR2 SMNVEV (reference sequence).